Included here is one T cell receptor (beta chain) sequence, with context. Its matching antigen is unknown. This entry is derived from a study of cytomegalovirus exposure and HLA in healthy donors. The study, taken as a whole, reports: The investigators catalogued 150 to 200 TCR beta chains as cytomegalovirus-associated.

The PCR ran on 60 Vbeta and 13 Jbeta primers. The method was immunoSEQ multiplex PCR; TCRdb's version includes in-frame clones alone and lacks a portion of them. The sample holds 130,000 to 150,000 clones, around 76% seen once. J was trimmed by 4 bases and V by 6 bases; bases with no gene match: 8. This CDR3 has 14 residues. Per the germline V gene, CDR1 is SNHLY and CDR2 is FYNNEI. The rearrangement links TRBV2 to TRBJ1-2; TRBD1 matches at 7 bases. The sequenced material came from PBMCs. This clonotype was obtained from a man younger than 30 in good health and CMV-seronegative. CDR3 nucleotide sequence: TGTGCCAGCAGAGAATTAGGACAGGCCTATGGCTACACCTTC. As protein: CASRELGQAYGYTF. The whole variable domain, filled in from reference TRBV2 and TRBJ1-2, reads EPEVTQTPSHQVTQMGQEVILRCVPISNHLYFYWYRQILGQKVEFLVSFYNNEISEKSEIFDDQFSVERPDGSNFTLKIRSTKLEDSAMYFCASRELGQAYGYTFGSGTRLTVV.